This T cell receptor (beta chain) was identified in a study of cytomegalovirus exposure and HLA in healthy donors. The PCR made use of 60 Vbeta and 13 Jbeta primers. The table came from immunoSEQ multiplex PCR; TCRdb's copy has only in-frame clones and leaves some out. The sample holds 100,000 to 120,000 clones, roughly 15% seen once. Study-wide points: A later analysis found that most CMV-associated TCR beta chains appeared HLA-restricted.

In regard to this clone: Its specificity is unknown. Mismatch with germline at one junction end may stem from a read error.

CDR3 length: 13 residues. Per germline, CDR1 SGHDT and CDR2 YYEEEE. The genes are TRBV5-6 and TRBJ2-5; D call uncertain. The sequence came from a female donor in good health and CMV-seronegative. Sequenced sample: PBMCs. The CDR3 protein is CASSLEFLEAQYF. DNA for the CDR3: TGTGCCAGCAGCTTAGAATTCTTAGAGGCCCAGTACTTC.